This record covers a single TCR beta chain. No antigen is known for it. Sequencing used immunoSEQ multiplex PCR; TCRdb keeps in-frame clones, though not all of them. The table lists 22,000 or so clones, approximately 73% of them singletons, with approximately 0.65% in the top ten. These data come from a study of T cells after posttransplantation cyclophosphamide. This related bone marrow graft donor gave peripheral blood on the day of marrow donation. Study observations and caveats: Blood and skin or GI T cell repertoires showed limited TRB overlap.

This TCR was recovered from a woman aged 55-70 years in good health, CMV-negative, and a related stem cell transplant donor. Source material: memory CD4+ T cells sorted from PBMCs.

The CDR3 nucleotides are TGCGCCAGCAGCTGGGGGACTAGTCCTCAATACGAGCAGTACTTC. Translating gives CASSWGTSPQYEQYF. This chain connects TRBV5-1 to TRBJ2-7, with 8 bases identical to TRBD2. This CDR3 has 15 residues. Germline assignment: CDR1 SGHRS and CDR2 YFSETQ. The V gene end was trimmed by 3 bases and the J gene end by 4 bases; junction bases not matched to a gene: 9. Based on the CDR3 plus reference TRBV5-1 and TRBJ2-7, the full variable domain is KAGVTQTPRYLIKTRGQQVTLSCSPISGHRSVSWYQQTPGQGLQFLFEYFSETQRNKGNFPGRFSGRQFSNSRSEMNVSTLELGDSALYLCASSWGTSPQYEQYFGPGTRLTVT.